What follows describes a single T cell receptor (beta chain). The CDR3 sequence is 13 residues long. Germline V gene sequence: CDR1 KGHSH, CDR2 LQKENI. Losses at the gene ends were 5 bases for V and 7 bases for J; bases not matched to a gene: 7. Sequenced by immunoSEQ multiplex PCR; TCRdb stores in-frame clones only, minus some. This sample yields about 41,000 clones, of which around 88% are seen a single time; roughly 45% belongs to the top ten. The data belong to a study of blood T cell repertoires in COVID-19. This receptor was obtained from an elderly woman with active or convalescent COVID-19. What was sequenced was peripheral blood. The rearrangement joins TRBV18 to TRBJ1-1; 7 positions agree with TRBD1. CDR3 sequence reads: CASSDRDSLEAFF. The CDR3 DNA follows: TGTGCCAGCTCAGACCGGGACAGCCTTGAAGCTTTCTTT. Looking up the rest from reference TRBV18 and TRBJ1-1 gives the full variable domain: NAGVMQNPRHLVRRRGQEARLRCSPMKGHSHVYWYRQLPEEGLKFMVYLQKENIIDESGMPKERFSAEFPKEGPSILRIQQVVRGDSAAYFCASSDRDSLEAFFGQGTRLTVV.